This T cell receptor (beta chain) was obtained from a study of T-cell memory formation after mild COVID-19. TCRdb processed the 5' RACE reads anew with MiXCR; each CDR3 protein has one entry. Of around 450,000 distinct CDR3 sequences listed, roughly 20% were seen once; the top ten hold roughly 8.4%. Germline assignment: CDR1 MNHNS and CDR2 SASEGT. The CDR3 totals 16 residues. The V segment lost 0 bases and the J segment 6 bases; nucleotides outside the gene matches: 5. The genes are TRBV6-1 and TRBJ2-1; 10 bases line up with TRBD2. This sequence originates from an adult woman who had mild COVID-19 (a few samples of this study predate the infection). Cell type and time point are not known. The sample consisted of PBMCs or a T cell subset sorted from them (not recorded which). CDR3 sequence reads: CASSEALAGGPNEQFF. CDR3 bases: TGTGCCAGCAGTGAAGCGTTAGCGGGGGGACCCAATGAGCAGTTCTTC.